This TCR beta chain was obtained from a study of control samples from healthy donors and cancer patients. This clone rates as medium-sized. Profiling relied on immunoSEQ multiplex PCR, and the TCRdb table lists in-frame clones only, not all of them. The table includes approximately 100,000 clones, 80% to 95% detected once. Looked up from germline, CDR1 is MNHNY and CDR2 is SVGAGI (reference sequence). CDR3 length equals 15 residues. Trimming at V came to 5 bases and at J to 7 bases, leaving 11 bases not matched to a gene. This receptor was taken from a human donor in good health. The donor label of this sample is uncertain. Sequencing was done on a sample of blood. The V call is TRBV6-6, the J call TRBJ1-5; 7 positions agree with TRBD1. The CDR3 protein is CASSPGGGVGQPQHF. The CDR3 region has the DNA TGTGCCAGCAGTCCAGGGGGAGGGGTAGGGCAGCCCCAGCATTTT.